These T cell receptor beta chains were read from a single sample in a study of blood T cell repertoires in COVID-19. Profiled with immunoSEQ multiplex PCR; TCRdb holds only in-frame clones, not every one. The repertoire holds approximately 290,000 clones, 70% to 90% seen once, with 0.87% in the top ten. The sequenced material came from peripheral blood. The receptors shown here come from a human donor with COVID-19, enrolled during active disease. The donor label of this sample is uncertain. CDR3s include the opening cysteine and the closing phenylalanine or tryptophan. D genes are given only for firm matches. Size values are once, few and many counts, or a class for expanded clones, and some rows have none.

V gene,J gene,clone size,D gene,CDR3 protein,CDR3 DNA
TRBV7-9,TRBJ1-5,NA,NA,CASSLQGRGNQPQHF,TGTGCCAGCAGCCTACAGGGACGGGGTAATCAGCCCCAGCATTTT
TRBV6-4,TRBJ1-2,NA,NA,CASSDSGGSGYTF,TGTGCCAGCAGTGACTCGGGCGGGTCGGGCTACACCTTC
TRBV19,TRBJ1-5,NA,NA,CASSEPKGTLGQPQHF,TGTGCCAGTAGTGAACCCAAGGGGACACTCGGTCAGCCCCAGCATTTT
TRBV29-1,TRBJ1-3,NA,NA,CSVLSRGNTIYF,TGCAGCGTGCTGAGTCGGGGAAACACCATATATTTT
TRBV10-3,TRBJ2-3,once,NA,CAISEGRLTDTQYF,TGTGCCATCAGTGAGGGGAGATTGACAGATACGCAGTATTTT
TRBV2,TRBJ2-2,NA,NA,CASSDSSGVEWHTGELFF,TGTGCCAGCAGTGATAGTAGCGGCGTTGAGTGGCACACCGGGGAGCTGTTTTTT
TRBV2,TRBJ2-7,NA,TRBD2,CASIALTSGDYEQYF,TGTGCCAGCATAGCTTTGACTAGCGGGGACTACGAGCAGTACTTC
TRBV5-5,TRBJ1-4,once,NA,CASSLVTVTTNEKLFF,TGTGCCAGCAGCTTGGTCACAGTTACAACTAATGAAAAACTGTTTTTT
TRBV3-1/TRBV3-2,TRBJ2-2,few,TRBD2,CASSQSGTSGTGELFF,TGTGCCAGCAGCCAATCCGGGACTAGCGGCACCGGGGAGCTGTTTTTT
TRBV11-3,TRBJ2-1,few,NA,CASSLGMRNEQFF,TGTGCCAGCAGCTTAGGCATGCGCAATGAGCAGTTCTTC
TRBV2,TRBJ2-7,once,NA,CASSGGTGTPYYEQYF,TGTGCCAGCAGTGGGGGGACCGGGACACCTTACTACGAGCAGTACTTC
TRBV6-1,TRBJ2-3,NA,NA,CASSVRRAGALTDTQYF,TGTGCCAGCAGTGTCCGAAGGGCAGGGGCCCTCACAGATACGCAGTATTTT
TRBV5-6,TRBJ2-2,few,TRBD2,CASSLRLAWNTGELFF,TGTGCCAGCAGCCTACGACTAGCGTGGAACACCGGGGAGCTGTTTTTT
TRBV12-5,TRBJ2-1,NA,TRBD1,CASGLVREGQGPNEQFF,TGTGCTAGTGGTTTGGTACGTGAGGGACAGGGACCAAATGAGCAGTTCTTC
TRBV27,TRBJ1-5,once,TRBD1,CASRRTGAMVRNQPQHF,TGTGCCAGCAGAAGGACAGGAGCTATGGTGCGCAATCAGCCCCAGCATTTT
TRBV7-6,TRBJ2-5,NA,TRBD1,CASSPRGAGGQETQYF,TGTGCCAGCAGCCCCCGAGGGGCAGGGGGCCAAGAGACCCAGTACTTC
TRBV5-1,TRBJ2-5,once,TRBD2,CASSTRTSGAQETQYF,TGCGCCAGCAGCACCCGGACTAGCGGGGCCCAAGAGACCCAGTACTTC
TRBV7-9,TRBJ2-2,NA,NA,CASSLAGSTGELFF,TGTGCCAGCAGCTTAGCGGGGAGCACCGGGGAGCTGTTTTTT
TRBV19,TRBJ1-2,NA,TRBD1,CASSIRDRGVGYTF,TGTGCCAGTAGTATACGGGACAGGGGTGTTGGCTACACCTTC
TRBV28,TRBJ2-7,NA,NA,CASSLFAGNSYEQYF,TGTGCCAGCAGTTTGTTTGCGGGAAACAGCTACGAGCAGTACTTC
TRBV6-1,TRBJ1-2,NA,TRBD1,CASSEGQGAGYTF,TGTGCCAGCAGTGAAGGGCAGGGGGCTGGCTACACCTTC
TRBV7-9,TRBJ1-6,NA,NA,CASSFNEAGSPLHF,TGTGCCAGCAGTTTCAACGAGGCGGGTTCACCCCTCCACTTT
TRBV6-5,TRBJ1-1,NA,NA,CASSRHGPSNTEAFF,TGTGCCAGCAGTCGTCATGGCCCTTCGAACACTGAAGCTTTCTTT
TRBV2,TRBJ2-7,NA,NA,CASSGGRLSYEQYF,TGTGCCAGCAGTGGGGGGAGGTTGTCCTACGAGCAGTACTTC
TRBV4-1,TRBJ1-6,NA,NA,CASSQYSGGSGGSPLHF,TGCGCCAGCAGCCAATATAGCGGGGGCTCTGGGGGTTCACCCCTCCACTTT
TRBV7-2,TRBJ1-3,NA,TRBD1,CASSRRDRLSGNTIYF,TGTGCCAGCAGCCGCCGGGACAGGCTCTCTGGAAACACCATATATTTT
TRBV5-1,TRBJ1-2,NA,NA,CASSLGSSGYNYGYTF,TGCGCCAGCAGCTTGGGTTCCTCGGGTTATAACTATGGCTACACCTTC
TRBV27,TRBJ2-3,NA,TRBD2,CASSIAGTTKDTQYF,TGTGCCAGCAGTATAGCCGGGACTACCAAAGATACGCAGTATTTT
TRBV19,TRBJ1-4,NA,TRBD1,CASTPGQSHEKLFF,TGTGCCAGTACGCCGGGACAGTCACATGAAAAACTGTTTTTT